The 32 T cell receptor beta chains reported below all come from one sample, sequenced in a study of shared clonotypes between healthy human individuals. The table came from immunoSEQ multiplex PCR; TCRdb's copy has only in-frame clones and leaves some out. This table holds about 380,000 clones, just over 95% found once. Sequencing was performed on memory CD8+ T cells sorted from blood. Subset of the sample: CD45RO+ cells pooled with CCR7-negative TemRA cells. These receptors were obtained from a man under 40 in good health.

The CDR3 protein is CASSLGARNTEAFF. Written as DNA, the CDR3 is TGTGCCAGCAGCTTAGGGGCCAGGAACACTGAAGCTTTCTTT. J is TRBJ1-1 and V is TRBV7-6; no clear D gene. The CDR3 spans 14 residues. Trimming left V 1 base short and J 1 base short, with 7 bases between. CDR1 and CDR2 (germline): SGHVS, FNYEAQ. Variable domain in full (rest from reference TRBV7-6 and TRBJ1-1): GAGVSQSPRYKVTKRGQDVALRCDPISGHVSLYWYRQALGQGPEFLTYFNYEAQQDKSGLPNDRFSAERPEGSISTLTIQRTEQRDSAMYRCASSLGARNTEAFFGQGTRLTVV.

DNA for the CDR3: TGTGCCAGCTCTCCGACAGTCGGCAATCAGCCCCAGCATTTT. Translation: CASSPTVGNQPQHF. This chain uses TRBV18 with TRBJ1-5; TRBD1 is a possible D gene (5 bases). Germline V gives CDR1 KGHSH, CDR2 LQKENI. V lost 6 bases and J 2 bases, leaving 11 bases between the germline ends. The CDR3 totals 14 residues.

V is TRBV5-1 and J is TRBJ1-4, with a possible D match to TRBD1 (5 bases). CDR1 and CDR2 (germline): SGHRS, YFSETQ. Trimming shortened V by 4 bases and J by 5 bases, and 18 bases separated the two germline ends. The CDR3 is 16 amino acids. This CDR3 is CASSPRVRAGNEKLFF. CDR3 in DNA: TGCGCCAGCAGCCCCCGAGTCAGGGCGGGGAATGAAAAACTGTTTTTT.

This chain links TRBV6-5 with TRBJ1-1; D is possibly TRBD1 (5 bases). Germline V gives CDR1 MNHEY, CDR2 SVGAGI. The CDR3 loop spans 13 amino acids. V was trimmed by 7 bases and J by 1 base, leaving 10 bases between them. The chain's CDR3 is CASTPRGNTEAFF. DNA for the CDR3: TGTGCCAGCACCCCGAGGGGGAACACTGAAGCTTTCTTT.

The chain couples TRBV5-6 to TRBJ2-5, with 10 bases identical to TRBD2. Germline V gene sequence: CDR1 SGHDT, CDR2 YYEEEE. V lost 3 bases to trimming and J lost 5 bases; unmatched junction nucleotides: 7. The CDR3 contains 15 residues. CDR3 DNA sequence: TGTGCCAGCAGCTCCCTAGCGGGAGTAAGGGAGACCCAGTACTTC. It codes for CASSSLAGVRETQYF.

This chain joins TRBV19 and TRBJ1-1; tentative D call: TRBD1 (6 bases). The CDR3 covers 15 residues. The V end was cut by 6 bases, the J end by 2 bases, with 16 bases between. Germline-derived CDR1 and CDR2 are LNHDA and SQIVND (reference sequence). DNA of the CDR3: TGTGCCAGTAGGTGGGGGGCGCGGGAAAACACTGAAGCTTTCTTT. Its translation is CASRWGARENTEAFF.

The V and J genes are TRBV10-1 and TRBJ2-2; maybe TRBD1 (5 bases). V shed 6 bases and J shed 1 base, with 9 bases lying between them. The V gene's germline CDR1 is WNHNN and CDR2 SYGVQD (reference sequence). CDR3 size: 14 residues. For the CDR3, the DNA is TGCGCCAGCAGACTCAGGGAGAACACCGGGGAGCTGTTTTTT. Protein sequence: CASRLRENTGELFF.

The J gene is TRBJ1-2, the V gene TRBV28; D remains unclear. CDR1 and CDR2 from the germline V gene are MDHEN and SYDVKM. Trimming took 5 bases from V and 1 from J, leaving 8 bases between them. The CDR3 consists of 13 residues. The CDR3: CASSLEFNYGYTF. The DNA of the CDR3 is TGTGCCAGCAGTCTAGAATTTAACTATGGCTACACCTTC.

The V gene is TRBV18, the J gene TRBJ1-3; TRBD1 is a possible D gene (6 bases). The ends were cut back, 2 bases at V and 8 bases at J, with 10 bases in the middle. CDR3 length: 13 amino acids. The germline gives CDR1 KGHSH, CDR2 LQKENI. The CDR3: CASSPETGYTIYF. DNA of the CDR3: TGTGCCAGCTCACCAGAAACAGGGTACACCATATATTTT.

The chain recombines TRBV9 with TRBJ2-6; TRBD1 is a possible D gene (6 bases). Germline V CDR1 and CDR2: SGDLS, YYNGEE. The CDR3 loop spans 14 amino acids. Trimming took 7 bases from V and 0 from J, leaving 8 bases between them. CDR3 in DNA: TGTGCCAGCTCAGGGGTCTCTGGGGCCAACGTCCTGACTTTC. Encoded protein: CASSGVSGANVLTF.

The chain links TRBV25-1 to TRBJ2-1; D gene ambiguous. V was shortened by 1 base and J by 5 bases, with 3 bases between the two germline ends. CDR1 and CDR2 from the germline V gene are MGHDK and SYGVNS. The CDR3 spans 12 residues. CDR3 in amino acids: CASSELHNEQFF. CDR3 DNA sequence: TGTGCCAGCAGTGAATTACACAATGAGCAGTTCTTC.

The V call is TRBV7-9, the J call TRBJ2-1; no firm D call. Trimming left V 3 bases short and J 4 bases short, with 7 bases between. This CDR3 comprises 13 residues. Germline loops: CDR1 SEHNR, CDR2 FQNEAQ (reference sequence). CDR3: CASSFSLYNEQFF. The CDR3 DNA follows: TGTGCCAGCAGCTTTTCATTATACAATGAGCAGTTCTTC.

This chain joins TRBV7-9 and TRBJ2-7; D may match TRBD1 or TRBD2 (6 bases each). V was clipped by 4 bases and J by 5 bases, with 18 bases between them. The CDR3 has 15 amino acids. The V gene's germline CDR1 is SEHNR and CDR2 FQNEAQ (reference sequence). CDR3 DNA: TGTGCCAGCAGCTCCTGGCCCGGGGGCGCGCACGAGCAGTACTTC. Its protein product is CASSSWPGGAHEQYF.

V and J are TRBV9 and TRBJ2-2; no definite D call. Germline CDR1 SGDLS, CDR2 YYNGEE. The CDR3 has 14 residues. Trimming removed 1 base at V and 3 bases at J, with 7 bases between. CDR3 in amino acids: CASSVIQDTGELFF. The CDR3, as DNA: TGTGCCAGCAGCGTAATCCAGGACACCGGGGAGCTGTTTTTT.

The chain joins TRBV7-2 to TRBJ2-1; D remains unclear. With 2 bases removed from V and 10 bases from J, the gap between germline ends came to 12 bases. Germline V gene lookup returns CDR1 SGHTA and CDR2 FQGNSA. CDR3 size: 13 residues. The CDR3 spells CASSLLFTTEQFF. CDR3 coding DNA: TGTGCCAGCAGCTTACTCTTTACCACCGAGCAGTTCTTC.

The chain uses TRBV2 and TRBJ2-7; 7 bases fit TRBD1. The germline CDR1 and CDR2 sequences are SNHLY and FYNNEI. V shed 4 bases and J 2 bases; nucleotides not matched to a gene: 2. The CDR3 length is 13 residues. Written as DNA, the CDR3 is TGTGCCAGCAGTGGGGACAGTCCCTACGAGCAGTACTTC. Its protein product is CASSGDSPYEQYF.

The genes are TRBV19 and TRBJ1-2; TRBD1 is a possible D gene (5 bases). Deletions cut 0 bases from V and 7 bases from J, with 9 bases between. The CDR3 has 13 amino acids. The V gene's germline CDR1 is LNHDA and CDR2 SQIVND (reference sequence). DNA for the CDR3: TGTGCCAGTAGTATAGATCTAGGGGTTGGCTACACCTTC. Its translation: CASSIDLGVGYTF.

This chain links TRBV5-5 with TRBJ2-2; D gene unclear. The V end was cut by 2 bases, the J end by 3 bases, with 8 bases between. Germline V gives CDR1 SGHKS, CDR2 YYEKEE (reference sequence). The CDR3 sequence is 14 residues long. As DNA, the CDR3 is TGTGCCAGCAGCTTCGTTCCGGACACCGGGGAGCTGTTTTTT. Its translation: CASSFVPDTGELFF.

The CDR3 coding sequence is TGCGCCAGCAGCACGGGACAGAATTCCCTCTATGGCTACACCTTC. This encodes CASSTGQNSLYGYTF. J is TRBJ1-2 and V is TRBV5-1; 7 bases are a match to TRBD1. V was pared by 4 bases and J by 4 bases, with 10 bases of the junction left unmatched. CDR1 and CDR2 from the germline V gene are SGHRS and YFSETQ. The CDR3 is made up of 15 amino acids.

The rearrangement joins TRBV28 to TRBJ2-7; 8 nucleotides match TRBD1. From germline, CDR1 is MDHEN and CDR2 SYDVKM. The CDR3 length is 13 residues. The junction had 2 bases not matched to a gene; V was cut back by 5 bases and J by 2 bases. The CDR3 region has the DNA TGTGCCAGCAGTCCGGACAGGGCCTACGAGCAGTACTTC. As protein: CASSPDRAYEQYF.

About this clone itself: Other DNA sequences from this sample encode an identical CDR3 as well. The genes are TRBV30 and TRBJ2-5; no firm D call. Trimming removed 0 bases from V and 3 bases from J, with 2 bases in between. This CDR3 contains 11 residues. The V gene's germline CDR1 is GTSNPN and CDR2 SVGIG (reference sequence). CDR3 sequence reads: CAWSVKETQYF. The DNA for the CDR3 is TGTGCCTGGAGTGTAAAAGAGACCCAGTACTTC.

In regard to this clone: Within the sample, other DNA sequences also encode this same CDR3. The chain joins TRBV5-1 to TRBJ2-3, with 14 nucleotides matching TRBD2. V lost 3 bases, J lost 3 bases, and 9 bases stayed unmatched. CDR3 length: 18 amino acids. Germline-derived CDR1 and CDR2 are SGHRS and YFSETQ. The CDR3 bases are TGCGCCAGCAGCTCCGGGACTAGCGGGAGAGGAGGTACAGATACGCAGTATTTT. Translation: CASSSGTSGRGGTDTQYF.

The rearrangement uses TRBV14 and TRBJ2-3, with 7 nucleotides matching TRBD2. V dropped 4 bases and J dropped 7; count of bases not matched to a gene: 8. Germline assignment: CDR1 SGHDN and CDR2 FVKESK. This CDR3 is built from 14 residues. The CDR3 DNA is TGTGCCAGCAGCCGGGGTAGCGGGCGGAATACGCAGTATTTT. Its protein is CASSRGSGRNTQYF.

V is TRBV29-1 and J is TRBJ2-5; 7 bases map to TRBD2. Trimming removed 5 bases from V and 5 bases from J; junction bases left unmatched: 11. This CDR3 is 14 amino acids long. CDR1 is SQVTM and CDR2 is ANQGSEA in the germline V gene. In DNA, the CDR3 is TGCAGCGTTCAGTATACGGGAGGATGGGAGACCCAGTACTTC. It encodes CSVQYTGGWETQYF.

This clone was observed a single time. The chain is built from TRBV6-6 and TRBJ2-7; TRBD2 matches 8 bases. The germline V gene encodes CDR1 MNHNY and CDR2 SVGAGI (reference sequence). Trimming cost V 8 bases and J 2 bases; bases outside gene matches: 14. The CDR3 contains 16 residues. The CDR3 spells CASEYRPSGRAYEQYF. The CDR3 nucleotides read TGTGCCAGCGAATACCGCCCATCCGGGAGGGCCTACGAGCAGTACTTC.

The genes are TRBV7-9 and TRBJ1-1; D call uncertain. V dropped 3 bases and J dropped 1 base, with 9 bases sitting between them. The CDR3 is 14 amino acids. Per the germline V gene, CDR1 is SEHNR and CDR2 is FQNEAQ (reference sequence). This CDR3 reads CASSFEGWNTEAFF. The CDR3 DNA reads as TGTGCCAGCAGCTTTGAAGGGTGGAACACTGAAGCTTTCTTT.

Concerning this clone itself: The junction departs from germline at one end; a sequencing error may be responsible. The chain combines TRBV11-2 with TRBJ1-4, with 10 bases fitting TRBD1. Germline V gives CDR1 SGHAT, CDR2 FQNNGV. This CDR3 spans 15 amino acids. In DNA, the CDR3 is TGTGCCAGCAGCGTAGACAGGGGGCGCGGTGAAAAACTGTTTTTT. Translated: CASSVDRGRGEKLFF.

The rearrangement joins TRBV11-2 to TRBJ1-2, with D unresolved. Germline assignment: CDR1 SGHAT and CDR2 FQNNGV. This CDR3 spans 15 amino acids. Trimming took off 3 bases at V and 2 bases at J, with 13 bases between the two ends. CDR3 DNA: TGTGCCAGCAGCTTCCAATTTCAGCAAAACTATGGCTACACCTTC. The encoded protein is CASSFQFQQNYGYTF.

V usage is TRBV2 and J usage is TRBJ2-1; D is unclear. The germline CDR1 and CDR2 sequences are SNHLY and FYNNEI. This CDR3 has 14 residues. With 1 base removed from V and 4 bases from J, the gap between germline ends came to 8 bases. The CDR3, as DNA: TGTGCCAGCAGTGAAGGTCTAGTATACAATGAGCAGTTCTTC. Translating it yields CASSEGLVYNEQFF.

The CDR3 DNA reads TGTGCCAGCAGTATCGAAAGGAGCTTAGGGCAGTACTTC. Protein sequence: CASSIERSLGQYF. V gene TRBV27 combines with J gene TRBJ2-7; D is unclear. The CDR3 spans 13 residues. Germline loops: CDR1 MNHEY, CDR2 SMNVEV (reference sequence). The V gene lost 5 bases and the J gene lost 9 bases, with 17 bases spanning the gap.

Regarding this clone: In the same sample, other DNA sequences code for this CDR3. V and J are TRBV5-1 and TRBJ2-5, with 9 nucleotides matching TRBD1. In germline, CDR1 is SGHRS, CDR2 YFSETQ. V trimming: 0 bases; J trimming: 4 bases; junction bases outside the gene matches: 1. The CDR3 loop spans 14 amino acids. The CDR3 is CASSLAGQGETQYF. The CDR3 DNA is TGCGCCAGCAGCTTGGCGGGACAGGGAGAGACCCAGTACTTC.

This chain uses TRBV20-1 with TRBJ1-1; D uncertain. The CDR3 loop spans 11 amino acids. V lost 3 bases, J lost 1 base, and 3 bases lay in between. The V gene's germline CDR1 is DFQATT and CDR2 SNEGSKA (reference sequence). CDR3 coding DNA: TGCAGTGCTAGTTCGAACACTGAAGCTTTCTTT. This sequence encodes CSASSNTEAFF.